This is a list of T cell receptor beta chains from one sample in a study of the immune and genomic landscape of osteosarcoma. Sequenced by immunoSEQ multiplex PCR; TCRdb stores in-frame clones only, minus some. The repertoire holds 1,000 to 1,500 clones, with 74% as singletons. The sequenced sample consisted of tumor tissue from a local recurrence in the skull. Receptors originate from a young man with osteosarcoma. Each CDR3 is given with its conserved first and last residue. A D gene is named only where the DNA matches it firmly. Clone size, where shown, is once, few, many, or a class for clones that have expanded.

D	size	V	J	DNA	CDR3
TRBD1	few	TRBV7-9	TRBJ1-1	TGTGCCAGCAGCTTTGGACAGGGGTACACTGAAGCTTTCTTT	CASSFGQGYTEAFF
NA	NA	TRBV4-1	TRBJ2-5	TGCGCCAGCAGCCAAGTACTGGGGAGCGGCCCGTACCAAGAGACCCAGTACTTC	CASSQVLGSGPYQETQYF
NA	NA	TRBV11-2	TRBJ2-3	TGTGCCAGCAGCCTGGGGCAGGGGAGCACAGATACGCAGTATTTT	CASSLGQGSTDTQYF
NA	NA	TRBV28	TRBJ2-5	TGTGCCAGCGGGCAAACAGGGTCGGGGGAGACCCAGTACTTC	CASGQTGSGETQYF
NA	NA	TRBV6-5	TRBJ1-2	TGTGCCAGCAGTTACTCGGGGGCAGGCGGCTACACCTTC	CASSYSGAGGYTF
NA	NA	TRBV27	TRBJ1-1	TGTGCCAGCAGTTTAAATGGCAAACCGAACACTGAAGCTTTCTTT	CASSLNGKPNTEAFF
NA	NA	TRBV5-1	TRBJ2-7	TGCGCCAGCAGCTTGGTGATGGGAGGTAGAGCCTACGAGCAGTACTTC	CASSLVMGGRAYEQYF
NA	NA	TRBV14	TRBJ2-7	TGTGCCAGCAGCCAAGAATGGTCGAGGGAGCAGTACTTC	CASSQEWSREQYF
NA	NA	TRBV28	TRBJ1-2	TGTGCCAGTTCCCGAAACTATGGCTACACCTTC	CASSRNYGYTF
NA	NA	TRBV19	TRBJ1-6	TGTGCCAGTAGTATATCGGTCGTCGGCGGAAATAATTCACCCCTCCACTTT	CASSISVVGGNNSPLHF
TRBD2	NA	TRBV6-1	TRBJ2-5	TGTGCCAGCAGTGAACTAGCGGGGGGGCAAGAGACCCAGTACTTC	CASSELAGGQETQYF
TRBD1	NA	TRBV18	TRBJ1-5	TGTGCCAGCTCACCGGGACAGGAGCAGCCCCAGCATTTT	CASSPGQEQPQHF
TRBD1	NA	TRBV5-1	TRBJ1-3	TGCGCCAGCAGCTGGACGACCGGGACAGCCGACTCTGGAAACACCATATATTTT	CASSWTTGTADSGNTIYF
NA	large	TRBV15	TRBJ2-3	TGTGCCACCAGCAGGGAGCTGGGGGGGCATACGCAGTATTTT	CATSRELGGHTQYF
NA	NA	TRBV18	TRBJ1-2	TGTGCCAGCTCAGCCGCCGGGGCCGGCTATGGCTACACCTTC	CASSAAGAGYGYTF
NA	NA	TRBV7-6	TRBJ2-5	TGTGCCAGCAGCTTAGGCGGGGATGGGTCCGAGACCCAGTACTTC	CASSLGGDGSETQYF
NA	NA	TRBV7-6	TRBJ1-1	TGTGCCAGCAGCTCGATGGAGGAGAACACTGAAGCTTTCTTT	CASSSMEENTEAFF
TRBD2	NA	TRBV6-4	TRBJ2-7	TGTGCCAGCAGTGACTCGACTAGCGGGGGGGCCGAGCAGTACTTC	CASSDSTSGGAEQYF
NA	NA	TRBV6-1	TRBJ2-1	TGTGCCAGCGCGATGAATCAGGGGCTCGAGCAGTTCTTC	CASAMNQGLEQFF
NA	NA	TRBV2	TRBJ2-2	TGTGCCAGCAGTGAATACCTAGGGAACACCGGGGAGCTGTTTTTT	CASSEYLGNTGELFF
NA	NA	TRBV7-9	TRBJ2-3	TGTGCCAGCAGCTTAGGGACCGACGGAGGAGATACGCAGTATTTT	CASSLGTDGGDTQYF
NA	few	TRBV5-6	TRBJ1-1	TGTGCCAGCAGCTTGTTTTCGGCGAACACTGAAGCTTTCTTT	CASSLFSANTEAFF
NA	NA	TRBV9	TRBJ1-2	TGTGCCAGCAGCGTAGGACTATGGGGTTCTAACTATGGCTACACCTTC	CASSVGLWGSNYGYTF
TRBD1	NA	TRBV11-1	TRBJ1-1	TGTGCCAGCAGCCCGCGGGACAGGGCAAACACTGAAGCTTTCTTT	CASSPRDRANTEAFF
NA	NA	TRBV6-1	TRBJ1-6	TGTGCCAGCAGTTTAGGGGGGCGGGGTAATTCACCCCTCCACTTT	CASSLGGRGNSPLHF
TRBD2	NA	TRBV28	TRBJ2-7	TGTGCCAGCAGTCAAGGCGGGGGGTTGACGTACGAGCAGTACTTC	CASSQGGGLTYEQYF
NA	NA	TRBV6-7	TRBJ2-1	TGTGCCAGCAGGCGGGACAGTAGCAACAATGAGCAGTTCTTC	CASRRDSSNNEQFF
TRBD2	NA	TRBV15	TRBJ2-3	TGTGCCACCAGTTCATCGGGCGGGGGGCCGACAGATACGCAATATTTT	CATSSSGGGPTDTQYF
NA	NA	TRBV2	TRBJ2-4	TGTGCCAGCCAGGCGGCGTCTGACCAAAACATTCAGTACTTC	CASQAASDQNIQYF
NA	large	TRBV6-5	TRBJ1-5	TGTGCCAGCAGTTACTCGGACAGAAATCAGCCCCAGCATTTT	CASSYSDRNQPQHF
TRBD1	NA	TRBV29-1	TRBJ2-5	TGCAGCGCACGGGACAGGGGGCGTGAGACCCAGTACTTC	CSARDRGRETQYF
NA	few	TRBV28	TRBJ1-5	TGTGCCAGCAGGACAACGGCAGGAGGGAGAAATCAGCCCCAGCATTTT	CASRTTAGGRNQPQHF
NA	few	TRBV30	TRBJ1-6	TGTGCCTGGAGTCGGGGAGTTGGGTCACCCCTCCACTTT	CAWSRGVGSPLHF
NA	few	TRBV19	TRBJ2-7	TGTGCCAGTAGTACCGGACAGTCCGCTTCCTACGAGCAGTACTTC	CASSTGQSASYEQYF
NA	NA	TRBV5-1	TRBJ1-1	TGCGCCAGCAGCCGGCGGGGGGCCGCTGAAGCTTTCTTT	CASSRRGAAEAFF
NA	NA	TRBV2	TRBJ2-7	TGTGCCAGCAGTGCCGGACAACTCGAGCAGTACTTC	CASSAGQLEQYF
NA	NA	TRBV5-6	TRBJ2-6	TGTGCCAGCAGCCAGGACAGATGGTCTGGGGCCAACGTCCTGACTTTC	CASSQDRWSGANVLTF
TRBD2	NA	TRBV2	TRBJ2-7	TGTGCCAGCCGTAGGGAGGGCCACGAGCAGTACTTC	CASRREGHEQYF
TRBD2	NA	TRBV6-4	TRBJ2-3	TGTGCCAGCAGTGACTCGACTAGCGGGGGGGCAGATACGCAGTATTTT	CASSDSTSGGADTQYF
NA	NA	TRBV7-8	TRBJ1-5	TGTGCCAGCAGCCCCTCGACGAGCAATCAGCCCCAGCATTTT	CASSPSTSNQPQHF
TRBD1	NA	TRBV16	TRBJ1-1	TGTGCCAGCAGCCAGGGACAGGGAGGAACTGAAGCTTTCTTT	CASSQGQGGTEAFF
TRBD1	NA	TRBV5-1	TRBJ2-7	TGCGCCAGCAGCGTGACAGGGTTAGGGGTCGAGCAGTACTTC	CASSVTGLGVEQYF
NA	NA	TRBV5-1	TRBJ1-1	TGCGCCAGCAGCTTGGGACCGAGTGAGACTGAAGCTTTCTTT	CASSLGPSETEAFF
TRBD1	NA	TRBV16	TRBJ1-1	TGTGCCAGCAGCCAAGGACAGGGAGGAACTGAAGCTTTCTTT	CASSQGQGGTEAFF
NA	NA	TRBV6-4	TRBJ2-3	TGTGCCAGCAGTGACAAAGCTGATGACACAGATACGCAGTATTTT	CASSDKADDTDTQYF
TRBD2	few	TRBV14	TRBJ2-5	TGTGCCAGCAGCCAAGATTCTGGCGGGGGACCCCAAGAGACCCAGTACTTC	CASSQDSGGGPQETQYF
NA	once	TRBV30	TRBJ2-7	TGTGCCTGCAGTCCCGACAGGCCCTACGAGCAGTACTTC	CACSPDRPYEQYF
NA	large	TRBV13	TRBJ1-1	TGTGCCAGCAGCCCCCACCGGGGGCAGAACACTGAAGCTTTCTTT	CASSPHRGQNTEAFF
NA	NA	TRBV11-2	TRBJ2-5	TGTGCCAGCAGCTTAGTTGGAGAGACCCAGTACTTC	CASSLVGETQYF
NA	few	TRBV4-2	TRBJ1-3	TGTGCCAGCAGCCCACACAGGGAAAACACCATATATTTT	CASSPHRENTIYF
NA	few	TRBV27	TRBJ1-5	TGTGCCAGCAGTTTATCACCAGGTGCTACCAATCAGCCCCAGCATTTT	CASSLSPGATNQPQHF
NA	few	TRBV28	TRBJ1-1	TGTGCCAGCAGTTCGAATATATTAAGGGCAGGTGAAGCTTTCTTT	CASSSNILRAGEAFF
NA	NA	TRBV9	TRBJ1-4	TGTGCCAGCAGCGGGCTAGAGGCCGCTAATGAAAAACTGTTTTTT	CASSGLEAANEKLFF
NA	NA	TRBV6-1	TRBJ2-1	TGTGCCAGCAGTGGATCGGGACAAGGCTCCTACAATGAGCAGTTCTTC	CASSGSGQGSYNEQFF
NA	NA	TRBV5-7	TRBJ1-3	TGTGCCAGCGAGACAGGCAGGAGTGGAAACACCATATATTTT	CASETGRSGNTIYF
TRBD1	NA	TRBV5-1	TRBJ1-1	TGCGCCAGCAGCTGGGGACAGACGAACACTGAAGCTTTCTTT	CASSWGQTNTEAFF